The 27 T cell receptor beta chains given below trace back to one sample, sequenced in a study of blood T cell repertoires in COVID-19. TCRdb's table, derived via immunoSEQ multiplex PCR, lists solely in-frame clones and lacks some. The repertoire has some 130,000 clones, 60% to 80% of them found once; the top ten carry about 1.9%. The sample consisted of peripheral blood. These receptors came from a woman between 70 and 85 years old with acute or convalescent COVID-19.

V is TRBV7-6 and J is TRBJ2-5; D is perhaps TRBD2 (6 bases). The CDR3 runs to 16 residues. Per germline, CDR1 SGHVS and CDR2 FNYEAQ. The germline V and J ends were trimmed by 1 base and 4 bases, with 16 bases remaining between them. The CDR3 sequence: CASSLVVRQGGETQYF. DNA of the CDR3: TGTGCCAGCAGCTTAGTCGTTAGGCAGGGAGGAGAGACCCAGTACTTC.

CDR3 coding DNA: TGTGCCAGCAGTGACCAGCGGGCCAATCAGCCCCAGCATTTT. This encodes CASSDQRANQPQHF. This chain links TRBV2 with TRBJ1-5; D unresolved. In germline, CDR1 is SNHLY, CDR2 FYNNEI. The length of the CDR3 is 14 residues. The V and J ends lost 3 bases and 3 bases respectively, with 9 bases between them. Using reference TRBV2 and TRBJ1-5 for the parts outside the CDR3, the full variable domain is EPEVTQTPSHQVTQMGQEVILRCVPISNHLYFYWYRQILGQKVEFLVSFYNNEISEKSEIFDDQFSVERPDGSNFTLKIRSTKLEDSAMYFCASSDQRANQPQHFGDGTRLSIL.

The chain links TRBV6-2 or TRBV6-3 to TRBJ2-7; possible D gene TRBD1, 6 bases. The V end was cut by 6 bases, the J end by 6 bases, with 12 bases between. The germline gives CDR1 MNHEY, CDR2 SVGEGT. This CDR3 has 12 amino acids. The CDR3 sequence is CASSPTGLEQYF. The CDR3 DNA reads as TGTGCCAGCAGCCCGACAGGTCTCGAGCAGTACTTC.

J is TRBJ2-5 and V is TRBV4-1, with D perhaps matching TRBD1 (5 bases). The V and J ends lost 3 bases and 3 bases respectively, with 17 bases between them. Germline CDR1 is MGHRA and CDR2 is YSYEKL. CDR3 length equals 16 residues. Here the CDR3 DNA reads TGCGCCAGCAGCCAGTCCAGAGGACAAGCTAAAGAGACCCAGTACTTC. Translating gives CASSQSRGQAKETQYF.

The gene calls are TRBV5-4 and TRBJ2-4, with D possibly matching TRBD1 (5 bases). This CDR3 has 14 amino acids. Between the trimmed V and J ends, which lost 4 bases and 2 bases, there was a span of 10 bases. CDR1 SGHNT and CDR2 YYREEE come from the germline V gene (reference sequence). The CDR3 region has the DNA TGTGCCAGCAGCCAGGGTTTTACCAAAAACATTCAGTACTTC. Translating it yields CASSQGFTKNIQYF. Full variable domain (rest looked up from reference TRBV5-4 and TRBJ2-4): ETGVTQSPTHLIKTRGQQVTLRCSSQSGHNTVSWYQQALGQGPQFIFQYYREEENGRGNFPPRFSGLQFPNYSSELNVNALELDDSALYLCASSQGFTKNIQYFGAGTRLSVL.

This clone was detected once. CDR3 DNA sequence: TGTGCCAGCAGCACCTCTATAGGACTAGCGAGTACCTACGAGCAGTACTTC. Protein sequence: CASSTSIGLASTYEQYF. This rearrangement joins TRBV7-6 to TRBJ2-7; TRBD2 aligns across 9 bases. Germline values: CDR1 SGHVS, CDR2 FNYEAQ. V was pared by 5 bases and J by 2 bases, with 13 bases of the junction left unmatched. The CDR3 is 17 amino acids.

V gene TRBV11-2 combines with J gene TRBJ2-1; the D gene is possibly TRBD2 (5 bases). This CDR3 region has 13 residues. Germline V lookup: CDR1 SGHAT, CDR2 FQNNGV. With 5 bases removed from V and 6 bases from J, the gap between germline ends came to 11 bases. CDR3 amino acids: CASSGLAGNEQFF. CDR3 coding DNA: TGTGCCAGCAGCGGACTCGCAGGCAATGAGCAGTTCTTC.

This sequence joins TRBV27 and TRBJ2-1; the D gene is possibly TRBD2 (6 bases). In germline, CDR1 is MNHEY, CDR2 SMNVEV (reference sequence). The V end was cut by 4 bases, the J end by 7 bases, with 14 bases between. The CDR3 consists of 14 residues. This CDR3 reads CASSSPGLLNEQFF. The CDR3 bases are TGTGCCAGCAGTTCTCCGGGACTCCTGAATGAGCAGTTCTTC.

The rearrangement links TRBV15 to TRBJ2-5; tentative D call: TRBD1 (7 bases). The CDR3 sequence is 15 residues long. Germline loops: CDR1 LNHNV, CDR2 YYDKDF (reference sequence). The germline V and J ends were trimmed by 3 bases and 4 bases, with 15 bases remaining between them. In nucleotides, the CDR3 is TGTGCCACCAGCAGTGACCCAGGGGGGAGAGAGACCCAGTACTTC. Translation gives CATSSDPGGRETQYF. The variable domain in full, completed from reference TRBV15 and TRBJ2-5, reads DAMVIQNPRYQVTQFGKPVTLSCSQTLNHNVMYWYQQKSSQAPKLLFHYYDKDFNNEADTPDNFQSRRPNTSFCFLDIRSPGLGDTAMYLCATSSDPGGRETQYFGPGTRLLVL.

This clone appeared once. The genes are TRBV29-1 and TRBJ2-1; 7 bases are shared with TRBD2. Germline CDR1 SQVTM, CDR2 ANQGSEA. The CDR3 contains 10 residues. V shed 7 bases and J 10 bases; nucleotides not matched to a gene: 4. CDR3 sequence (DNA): TGCAGCGGGACTAGTTTCGAGCAGTTCTTC. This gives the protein CSGTSFEQFF.

The CDR3 DNA sequence: TGTGCCAGCAGCCAGGCTAGCGGGGGGTTCTCCGGGGAGCTGTTTTTT. Protein: CASSQASGGFSGELFF. The chain recombines TRBV14 with TRBJ2-2; 11 nucleotides match TRBD2. The CDR3 length is 16 residues. Germline V gives CDR1 SGHDN, CDR2 FVKESK. V shed 3 bases, J shed 6 bases, and the junction held 6 bases outside the gene matches.

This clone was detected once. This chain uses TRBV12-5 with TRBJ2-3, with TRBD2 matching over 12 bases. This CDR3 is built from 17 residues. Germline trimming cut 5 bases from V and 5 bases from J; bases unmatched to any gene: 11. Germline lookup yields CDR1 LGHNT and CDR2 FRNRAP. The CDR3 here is CASGRLAGAGGGDTQYF. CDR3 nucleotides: TGTGCTAGTGGTAGACTAGCGGGAGCGGGGGGCGGAGATACGCAGTATTTT.

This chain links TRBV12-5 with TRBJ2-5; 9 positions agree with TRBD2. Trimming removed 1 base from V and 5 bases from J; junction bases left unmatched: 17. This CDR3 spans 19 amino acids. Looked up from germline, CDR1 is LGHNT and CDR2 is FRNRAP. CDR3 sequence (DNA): TGTGCTAGTGGTTTGGCTGCTTTTGCTAGCGGGGAATGGGGGGAGACCCAGTACTTC. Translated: CASGLAAFASGEWGETQYF.

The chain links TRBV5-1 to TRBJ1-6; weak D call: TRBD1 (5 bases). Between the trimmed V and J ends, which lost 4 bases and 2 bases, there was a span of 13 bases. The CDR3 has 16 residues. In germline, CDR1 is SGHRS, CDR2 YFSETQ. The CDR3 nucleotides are TGCGCCAGCAGCCTGGATGGCAGGGCCTATAATTCACCCCTCCACTTT. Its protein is CASSLDGRAYNSPLHF.

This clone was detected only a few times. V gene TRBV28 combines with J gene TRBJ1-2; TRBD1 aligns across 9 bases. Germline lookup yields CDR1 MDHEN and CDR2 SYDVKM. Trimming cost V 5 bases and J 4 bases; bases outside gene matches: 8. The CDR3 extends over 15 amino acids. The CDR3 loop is CASSGGQGWVYGYTF. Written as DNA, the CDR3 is TGTGCCAGCAGTGGGGGACAGGGATGGGTCTATGGCTACACCTTC.

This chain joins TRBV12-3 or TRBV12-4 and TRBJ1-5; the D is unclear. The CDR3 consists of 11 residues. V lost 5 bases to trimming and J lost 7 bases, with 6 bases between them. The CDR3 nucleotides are TGTGCCAGCAGTGTCGGGCAGCCCCAGCATTTT. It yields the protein CASSVGQPQHF.

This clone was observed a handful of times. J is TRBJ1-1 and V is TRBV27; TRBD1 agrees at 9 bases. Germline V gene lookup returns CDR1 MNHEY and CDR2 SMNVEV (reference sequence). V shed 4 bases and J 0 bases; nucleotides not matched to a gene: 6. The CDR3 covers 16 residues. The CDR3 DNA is TGTGCCAGCAGTTCTACCGGGACAGGGATGAACACTGAAGCTTTCTTT. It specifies CASSSTGTGMNTEAFF.

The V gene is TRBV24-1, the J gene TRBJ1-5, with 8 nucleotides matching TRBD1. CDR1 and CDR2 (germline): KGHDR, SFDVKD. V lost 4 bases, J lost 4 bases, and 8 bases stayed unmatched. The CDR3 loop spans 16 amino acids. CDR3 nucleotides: TGTGCCACCAGTGAACGCGGGACAGGTAGTAATCAGCCCCAGCATTTT. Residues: CATSERGTGSNQPQHF.

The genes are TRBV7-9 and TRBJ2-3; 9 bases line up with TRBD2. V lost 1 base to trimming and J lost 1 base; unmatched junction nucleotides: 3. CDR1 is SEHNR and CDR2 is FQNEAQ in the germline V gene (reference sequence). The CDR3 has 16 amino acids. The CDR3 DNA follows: TGTGCCAGCAGCTTAGGGACTAGCGTTCGCACAGATACGCAGTATTTT. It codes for CASSLGTSVRTDTQYF.

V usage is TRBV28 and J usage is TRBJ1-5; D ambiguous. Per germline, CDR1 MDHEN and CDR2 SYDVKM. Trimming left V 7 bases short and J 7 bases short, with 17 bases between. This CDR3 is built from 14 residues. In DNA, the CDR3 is TGTGCCAGCATTCCATCAGAGGTAGGACAGCCCCAGCATTTT. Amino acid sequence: CASIPSEVGQPQHF.

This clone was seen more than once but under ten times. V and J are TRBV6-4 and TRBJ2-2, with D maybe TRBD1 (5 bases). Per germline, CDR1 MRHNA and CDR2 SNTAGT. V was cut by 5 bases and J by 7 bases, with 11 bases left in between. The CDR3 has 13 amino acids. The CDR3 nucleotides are TGTGCCAGCAGTCCCCAGGGAAGCGGGGAGCTGTTTTTT. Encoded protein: CASSPQGSGELFF.

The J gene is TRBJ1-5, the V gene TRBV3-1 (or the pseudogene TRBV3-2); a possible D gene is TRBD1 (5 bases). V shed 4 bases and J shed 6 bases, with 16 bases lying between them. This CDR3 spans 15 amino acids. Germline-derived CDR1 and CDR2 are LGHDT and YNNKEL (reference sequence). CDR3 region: CASSPGPLGGQPQHF. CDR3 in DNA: TGTGCCAGCAGCCCCGGTCCGCTCGGGGGTCAGCCCCAGCATTTT.

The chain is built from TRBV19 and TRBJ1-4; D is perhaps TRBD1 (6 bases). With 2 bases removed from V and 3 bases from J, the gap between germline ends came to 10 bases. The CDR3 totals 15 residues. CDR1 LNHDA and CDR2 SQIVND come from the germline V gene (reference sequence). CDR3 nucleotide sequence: TGTGCCAGTAGTATACAGGGGCATCCTAATGAAAAACTGTTTTTT. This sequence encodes CASSIQGHPNEKLFF. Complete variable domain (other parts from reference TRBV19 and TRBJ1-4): DGGITQSPKYLFRKEGQNVTLSCEQNLNHDAMYWYRQDPGQGLRLIYYSQIVNDFQKGDIAEGYSVSREKKESFPLTVTSAQKNPTAFYLCASSIQGHPNEKLFFGSGTQLSVL.

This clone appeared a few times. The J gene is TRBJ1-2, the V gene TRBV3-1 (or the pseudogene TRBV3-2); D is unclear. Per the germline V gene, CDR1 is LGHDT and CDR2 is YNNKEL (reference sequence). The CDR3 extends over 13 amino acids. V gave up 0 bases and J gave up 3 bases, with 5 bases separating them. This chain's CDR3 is CASSQERYYGYTF. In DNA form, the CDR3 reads TGTGCCAGCAGCCAAGAACGGTACTATGGCTACACCTTC.

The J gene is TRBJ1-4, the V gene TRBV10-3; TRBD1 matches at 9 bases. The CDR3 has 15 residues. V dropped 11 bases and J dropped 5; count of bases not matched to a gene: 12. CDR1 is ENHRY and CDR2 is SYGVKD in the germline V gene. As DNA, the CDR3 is TGTGCCTCCCAACAGACCGGGACAGGGAATGAAAAACTGTTTTTT. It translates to CASQQTGTGNEKLFF.

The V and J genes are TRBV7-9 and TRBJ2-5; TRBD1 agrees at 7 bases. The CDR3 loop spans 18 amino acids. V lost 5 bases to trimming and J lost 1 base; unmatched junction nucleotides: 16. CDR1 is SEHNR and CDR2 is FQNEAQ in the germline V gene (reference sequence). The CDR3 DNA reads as TGTGCCAGCAGCCCGATTAGGACAGGAGCGGCATTCCAAGAGACCCAGTACTTC. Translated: CASSPIRTGAAFQETQYF.

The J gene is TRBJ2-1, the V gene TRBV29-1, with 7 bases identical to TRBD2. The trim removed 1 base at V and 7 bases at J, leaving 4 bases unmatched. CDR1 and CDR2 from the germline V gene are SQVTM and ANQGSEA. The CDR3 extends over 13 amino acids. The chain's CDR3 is CSVEGSGGNEQFF. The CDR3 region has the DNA TGCAGCGTTGAAGGGTCGGGGGGTAATGAGCAGTTCTTC.